Listed below are T cell receptor beta chains from one sample, sequenced in a study of blood T cell repertoires in COVID-19. The method was immunoSEQ multiplex PCR; TCRdb's version includes in-frame clones alone and lacks a portion of them. The sample holds about 110,000 clones, approximately 80% seen once. Input material: peripheral blood. The receptors here all came from an older woman with acute or convalescent COVID-19. Both conserved end residues are part of each CDR3. A D gene is named only where the DNA matches it firmly. Clone size appears in some rows only: once, few, many, or a class for an expanded clone.

TRBD2	TRBJ2-5	TRBV11-3	.	CASSPGTSGRQETQYF	TGTGCCAGCAGCCCCGGGACTAGCGGGAGACAGGAGACCCAGTACTTC
TRBD2	TRBJ2-7	TRBV5-1	.	CASSLTSGPYEQYF	TGCGCCAGCAGCTTAACTAGCGGACCCTACGAGCAGTACTTC
.	TRBJ2-1	TRBV5-4	.	CASSLEGLTRPDEQFF	TGTGCCAGCAGCTTGGAGGGGTTAACGCGCCCGGATGAGCAGTTCTTC
.	TRBJ1-4	TRBV6-5	.	CASSSAEANEKLFF	TGTGCCAGCAGTTCGGCGGAGGCTAATGAAAAACTGTTTTTT
.	TRBJ2-1	TRBV28	.	CASKAPPLTSRPYGGDEQFF	TGTGCCAGCAAAGCGCCCCCCCTGACTAGCCGACCTTACGGGGGCGATGAGCAGTTCTTC
TRBD1	TRBJ2-1	TRBV12-3/TRBV12-4	.	CASTRGQYNEQFF	TGTGCCAGCACGAGGGGGCAATACAATGAGCAGTTCTTC
TRBD1	TRBJ1-3	TRBV6-6	.	CASSDGETGRNTIYF	TGTGCCAGCAGTGATGGGGAGACAGGGAGAAACACCATATATTTT
TRBD1	TRBJ1-3	TRBV5-6	.	CASSLAWDRGLNTIYF	TGTGCCAGCAGCTTGGCGTGGGACAGGGGGCTGAACACCATATATTTT
.	TRBJ2-2	TRBV25-1	.	CASSELDWNTGELFF	TGTGCCAGCAGTGAATTGGACTGGAACACCGGGGAGCTGTTTTTT
.	TRBJ1-6	TRBV7-2	.	CASSPAQNNSPLHF	TGTGCCAGCAGCCCTGCACAGAATAATTCACCCCTCCACTTT
.	TRBJ2-7	TRBV5-1	few	CASSLAGNGYEQYF	TGCGCCAGCAGCTTGGCAGGGAACGGCTACGAGCAGTACTTC
TRBD2	TRBJ2-1	TRBV2	.	CASKESGGPEIGEQFF	TGTGCCAGTAAGGAGAGCGGGGGCCCTGAGATAGGTGAGCAGTTCTTC
.	TRBJ2-4	TRBV27	.	CASSLVGRHTGPPAKNIQYF	TGTGCCAGCAGTTTGGTCGGACGCCATACAGGACCTCCAGCCAAAAACATTCAGTACTTC
TRBD2	TRBJ2-7	TRBV6-5	.	CASSYSASGSYEQYF	TGTGCCAGCAGTTACTCGGCTAGCGGTTCCTACGAGCAGTACTTC
.	TRBJ1-1	TRBV18	once	CASSLLGGSLGTEAFF	TGTGCCAGCTCACTCTTAGGAGGGAGTCTTGGCACTGAAGCTTTCTTT
.	TRBJ2-5	TRBV9	.	CASSTIQGETQYF	TGTGCCAGCAGCACAATACAGGGAGAGACCCAGTACTTC
TRBD1	TRBJ2-5	TRBV2	.	CATRRGTGGLPGGETQYF	TGTGCCACCCGCCGGGGGACAGGGGGCCTGCCTGGCGGAGAGACCCAGTACTTC
TRBD1	TRBJ2-4	TRBV28	.	CASSSWTGGKNIQYF	TGTGCCAGCAGTTCGTGGACAGGCGGCAAAAACATTCAGTACTTC
.	TRBJ1-2	TRBV21-1	.	CASSNPNTGNYGYTF	TGTGCCAGCAGCAATCCGAACACAGGTAACTATGGCTACACCTTC
.	TRBJ1-3	TRBV9	.	CASSVPRDSSGNTIYF	TGTGCCAGCAGCGTACCCAGGGACTCCTCTGGAAACACCATATATTTT
TRBD1	TRBJ1-2	TRBV28	.	CASSPWDRGPYGYTF	TGTGCCAGCAGTCCGTGGGACAGGGGCCCCTATGGCTACACCTTC
.	TRBJ2-1	TRBV28	.	CASSWLPLGYNEQFF	TGTGCCAGCAGTTGGCTTCCTCTAGGCTACAATGAGCAGTTCTTC
TRBD1	TRBJ1-1	TRBV6-8	few	CASSSGTGEFSDTEAFF	TGTGCCAGCAGTTCGGGGACAGGGGAATTCTCGGACACTGAAGCTTTCTTT
.	TRBJ2-5	TRBV7-3	.	CASSLDRTSETQYF	TGTGCCAGCAGTCTTGACAGGACGTCAGAGACCCAGTACTTC
TRBD2	TRBJ2-3	TRBV29-1	.	CSVEVGLTDTQYF	TGCAGCGTTGAAGTGGGACTAACAGATACGCAGTATTTT
.	TRBJ2-6	TRBV19	.	CASSRQAFGANVLTF	TGTGCCAGTAGTAGACAGGCCTTTGGGGCCAACGTCCTGACTTTC
.	TRBJ1-1	TRBV12-3/TRBV12-4	.	CASSWVQREAFF	TGTGCCAGCAGTTGGGTCCAGAGGGAAGCTTTCTTT
.	TRBJ2-1	TRBV6-5	once	CATMLGHRIYEQFF	TGTGCCACCATGCTAGGACACCGGATTTATGAGCAGTTCTTC
.	TRBJ2-3	TRBV19	few	CASSISPSVHTQYF	TGTGCCAGTAGTATATCTCCATCAGTGCATACGCAGTATTTT
TRBD1	TRBJ2-1	TRBV29-1	.	CSVGTGSFYNEQFF	TGCAGCGTTGGGACAGGGAGCTTCTACAATGAGCAGTTCTTC
TRBD1	TRBJ2-5	TRBV5-1	.	CASSLGQGGETQYF	TGCGCCAGCAGCTTGGGACAGGGGGGAGAGACCCAGTACTTC
.	TRBJ2-2	TRBV9	.	CASSVESHTGELFF	TGTGCCAGCAGCGTAGAGAGCCACACCGGGGAGCTGTTTTTT
TRBD2	TRBJ2-3	TRBV9	.	CASSVAKTSGTDTQYF	TGTGCCAGCAGCGTAGCGAAGACTAGCGGCACAGATACGCAGTATTTT
TRBD1	TRBJ2-5	TRBV4-3	.	CASSQNGQGQETQYF	TGCGCCAGCAGCCAAAACGGACAGGGCCAAGAGACCCAGTACTTC
.	TRBJ1-6	TRBV6-1	.	CASSDPVDSPSSYNSPLHF	TGTGCCAGCAGTGACCCGGTCGACAGCCCGAGCTCCTATAATTCACCCCTCCACTTT
.	TRBJ1-5	TRBV19	once	CASSIGAAYSNQPQHF	TGTGCCAGTAGTATAGGGGCAGCATATAGCAATCAGCCCCAGCATTTT
.	TRBJ1-4	TRBV6-2/TRBV6-3	.	CASSLQGEREKLFF	TGTGCCAGCAGTTTGCAGGGCGAGAGAGAAAAACTGTTTTTT
TRBD1	TRBJ2-1	TRBV29-1	.	CSVQNRGPSYNEQFF	TGCAGCGTTCAAAACAGGGGACCCTCCTACAATGAGCAGTTCTTC
.	TRBJ2-7	TRBV25-1	.	CASSERYEQYF	TGTGCCAGCAGTGAGAGGTACGAGCAGTACTTC